Following are 11 T cell receptor beta chains from one sample sequenced in a study of blood T cells in healthy people across ages. The authors ran a second PCR of 7 to 11 cycles using a sample-barcoded 5' primer and a J-beta primer mix. Each CDR3 protein is one row after TCRdb ran MiXCR on the 5' RACE reads. The top ten clones hold about 20% of a sample with about 1 million distinct CDR3 sequences, more than 35% of them seen once. The sample comprised blood. These TCRs come from a woman aged 60-75 years in good health.

This chain links TRBV7-2 with TRBJ2-1; D is unclear. TRBJ2-7 matches the DNA end more closely, so the J call is doubtful. Germline V CDR1 and CDR2: SGHTA, FQGNSA. The CDR3 is 16 amino acids. In DNA, the CDR3 is TGTGCCAGCAGCCCTGAAAGGAGTCGCTCCTACAATGAGCAGTACTTC. This codes for CASSPERSRSYNEQYF.

The rearrangement uses TRBV15 and TRBJ2-5; D ambiguous. The CDR3 extends over 13 amino acids. Germline CDR1 LNHNV, CDR2 YYDKDF (reference sequence). Trimming cost V 1 base and J 11 bases, with 14 bases left between them. This CDR3 reads CATSRAPDEEQYF. CDR3 DNA: TGTGCCACCAGCAGAGCCCCTGACGAAGAGCAGTACTTC.

This rearrangement joins TRBV18 to TRBJ1-3; D uncertain. This CDR3 is built from 16 residues. V was clipped by 2 bases and J by 1 base, with 12 bases between them. Germline assignment: CDR1 KGHSH and CDR2 LQKENI. The CDR3 nucleotides read TGTGCCAGCTCACCAGAGAGCGGACTGTCTGGAAACACCATATATTTT. Its translation is CASSPESGLSGNTIYF.

This clonotype has more than one count but fewer than ten. The chain recombines TRBV5-1 with TRBJ2-1, with a weak D call TRBD1 (6 bases). The germline V gene has CDR1 SGHRS and CDR2 YFSETQ. This CDR3 has 14 residues. The V and J ends lost 4 bases and 5 bases respectively, with 13 bases between them. The CDR3 DNA is TGCGCCAGCAGCCCGGACAGCGTTCACAATGAGCAGTTCTTC. Translating gives CASSPDSVHNEQFF.

The chain combines TRBV3-1 with TRBJ2-1, with D possibly TRBD2 on 5 matching bases. The CDR3 spans 12 residues. V was trimmed by 3 bases and J by 5 bases, leaving 5 bases between them. Germline V gene data show CDR1 as LGHDT and CDR2 as YNNKEL (reference sequence). The CDR3 region has the DNA TGTGCCAGCAGCCAGAGGGACAATGAGCAGTTCTTC. As protein: CASSQRDNEQFF.

The J gene is TRBJ2-7, the V gene TRBV7-2, with a tentative D call TRBD2 (6 bases). Germline V gene lookup returns CDR1 SGHTA and CDR2 FQGNSA. Trimming removed 6 bases at V and 2 bases at J, with 17 bases between. The CDR3 is made up of 15 amino acids. CDR3 sequence (DNA): TGTGCCAGCAGGCCGGCACGGGCGGGACCCTACGAGCAGTACTTC. Translating it yields CASRPARAGPYEQYF. The full variable domain, completed using reference TRBV7-2 and TRBJ2-7, is GAGVSQSPSNKVTEKGKDVELRCDPISGHTALYWYRQSLGQGLEFLIYFQGNSAPDKSGLPSDRFSAERTGGSVSTLTIQRTQQEDSAVYLCASRPARAGPYEQYFGPGTRLTVT.

V usage is TRBV27 and J usage is TRBJ2-7, with D tentatively TRBD1 (7 bases). Germline V gives CDR1 MNHEY, CDR2 SMNVEV (reference sequence). This CDR3 has 15 amino acids. V lost 0 bases and J lost 3, with 12 bases in between. As DNA, the CDR3 is TGTGCCAGCAGTTTATCGGCAGGGGGGAACTACGAGCAGTACTTC. Its translation is CASSLSAGGNYEQYF.

Points on this clonotype: Compared with germline, one end of the junction differs, possibly owing to a read error. CDR3 region: CASRPGPSHNSPLHF. The CDR3 DNA is TGTGCCAGCAGACCGGGCCCTAGTCATAATTCGCCCCTCCACTTT. J is TRBJ1-6 and V is TRBV6-1; D call uncertain. Germline V gene sequence: CDR1 MNHNS, CDR2 SASEGT. CDR3 size: 15 residues.

The chain employs TRBV19 and TRBJ2-7; perhaps TRBD1 as D (6 bases). Germline assignment: CDR1 LNHDA and CDR2 SQIVND (reference sequence). V was clipped by 3 bases and J by 6 bases, with 15 bases between them. This CDR3 region has 14 residues. The CDR3 reads CASSMAGQRGEQYF. The CDR3 DNA reads as TGTGCCAGTAGTATGGCTGGACAGAGGGGCGAGCAGTACTTC.

This rearrangement joins TRBV19 to TRBJ2-1; D call uncertain. The CDR3 extends over 14 amino acids. Per the germline V gene, CDR1 is LNHDA and CDR2 is SQIVND (reference sequence). V lost 7 bases, J lost 6 bases, and 16 bases lay in between. The CDR3 coding sequence is TGTGCCAGTAAGAAAGATGGGGTGTTCAATGAGCAGTTCTTC. Translation: CASKKDGVFNEQFF. Filled out from reference TRBV19 and TRBJ2-1, the complete variable domain reads DGGITQSPKYLFRKEGQNVTLSCEQNLNHDAMYWYRQDPGQGLRLIYYSQIVNDFQKGDIAEGYSVSREKKESFPLTVTSAQKNPTAFYLCASKKDGVFNEQFFGPGTRLTVL.

This clonotype was seen only a few times. The chain joins TRBV24-1 to TRBJ2-3, with 11 positions matching TRBD1. The V gene end was trimmed by 0 bases and the J gene end by 4 bases; junction bases not matched to a gene: 5. Germline values: CDR1 KGHDR, CDR2 SFDVKD. CDR3 length: 17 residues. The CDR3: CATSDLQGTGGSDTQYF. DNA for the CDR3: TGTGCCACCAGTGATTTGCAGGGGACAGGGGGTTCAGATACGCAGTATTTT.